A selection of T cell receptor beta chains follows, all from one sample in a study of OX40 agonist ivuxolimab in advanced cancers. Libraries were prepared by immunoSEQ multiplex PCR; TCRdb keeps only in-frame clonotypes and omits some of them. The data show about 57,000 clones, 83% seen once. This specimen consisted of CD4+ or CD8+ T cells sorted from blood, obtained in a trial of the OX40 agonist ivuxolimab. These receptors originate from an adult with an advanced solid tumor such as melanoma, head and neck, liver or kidney cancer. The conserved cysteine and the conserved F or W are not part of the CDR3 here. The D gene is left open where the match is weak.

D	V	J	CDR3
TRBD1	TRBV29-1	TRBJ2-7	SVEDTGEGQY
.	TRBV19	TRBJ2-1	ASNNPGAHNEQF
TRBD1	TRBV4-2	TRBJ1-6	ASSKKGQGGNSPLH
.	TRBV4-2	TRBJ2-3	ASSQDSEGLGDTQY
.	TRBV19	TRBJ2-3	ASSPGRTGTDTQY
TRBD1	TRBV7-9	TRBJ1-2	ASSPWDRPNYGYT
.	TRBV2	TRBJ2-6	ASSGRGPLSGANVLT
.	TRBV29-1	TRBJ2-1	SVDAGYNEQF
.	TRBV30	TRBJ1-6	AWRDLGSPLH
TRBD1	TRBV6-5	TRBJ1-6	ASSRTGQGPLH
.	TRBV11-2	TRBJ1-1	ASSLERKAF
.	TRBV11-2	TRBJ2-7	ASSSWTVSYEQY
.	TRBV30	TRBJ2-1	ASAVGHEQF
.	TRBV29-1	TRBJ2-2	GGFANTGELF
.	TRBV6-5	TRBJ1-2	ASKRQDNYGYT
.	TRBV10-2	TRBJ1-2	ASSLDPIGANYGYT
.	TRBV27	TRBJ1-2	ASSLTGWNGYT
TRBD2	TRBV28	TRBJ2-7	ASLDQGLAGANEQY
.	TRBV5-1	TRBJ1-1	ASSPGGDTEAF
.	TRBV2	TRBJ2-3	ASRGGPISTDTQY
.	TRBV18	TRBJ2-6	ASSPSGALTGANVLT
.	TRBV30	TRBJ1-5	AWSPGTDQPQH
.	TRBV6-1	TRBJ1-1	ASSAGGNTEAF
.	TRBV29-1	TRBJ1-1	SAGGGRGTEAF
TRBD2	TRBV6-5	TRBJ2-3	ASRAGGITDTQY
.	TRBV28	TRBJ1-1	ASSQPPLNTEAF
TRBD1	TRBV11-2	TRBJ2-2	ASRKTGTGGNTGELF